This T cell receptor beta chain stems from a study of blood T cells in healthy people across ages. Notes on the study in general: Naive T cell percentage showed a strong correlation with the diversity of TCR beta. Higher diversity and more naive CD4+ cells were features of long-lived donors, compared to aged donors.

PCR was performed a second time for about 7 to 12 cycles using a sample-barcoded 5' primer and a J-beta primer mix. TCRdb used MiXCR to reprocess the 5' RACE reads, holding one entry per CDR3 protein. The sample consists of 650,000 to 950,000 distinct CDR3 sequences, 44% of them appearing once. The sample holds a few counts of this clonotype. Its antigen remains unidentified. Per the germline V gene, CDR1 is MGHRA and CDR2 is YSYEKL. The CDR3 length is 16 residues. V lost 0 bases to trimming and J lost 4 bases, with 15 bases between them. The receptor's source is a man aged 60-69 years in good health. Sequencing was carried out using blood. J is TRBJ2-5 and V is TRBV4-1; D is possibly TRBD1 (6 bases). As DNA, the CDR3 is TGCGCCAGCAGCCAAGATAGAGTGACAGGCGGAGAGACCCAGTACTTC. Translation: CASSQDRVTGGETQYF.